These 29 T cell receptor beta chains came from one sample sequenced in a study of blood T cell repertoires in COVID-19 (dated by TCRdb to about 2020). The method was the immunoSEQ multiplex PCR assay. Drawn from immuneACCESS, this table holds only the in-frame rearrangements with V and J called that TCRdb kept. Clones are partly lost; checked studies trace under half to an unresolved V gene and leave the rest unexplained. This sample holds roughly 150,000 clones; more than 80% were observed only once. Of the sample, about 16% falls within the top ten clones. The sample consisted of peripheral blood. The origin of the receptors is a woman aged 40-49 years with acute or convalescent COVID-19.

The chain has TRBV28 and TRBJ2-7; the D is unclear. The CDR3 extends over 14 amino acids. Trimming cost V 3 bases and J 2 bases, with 11 bases left between them. Germline V gives CDR1 MDHEN, CDR2 SYDVKM. The CDR3 bases are TGTGCCAGCAGTTTGATTCAGTTACCCTACGAGCAGTACTTC. Amino acid sequence: CASSLIQLPYEQYF. Drawing the rest from reference TRBV28 and TRBJ2-7, the complete variable domain is DVKVTQSSRYLVKRTGEKVFLECVQDMDHENMFWYRQDPGLGLRLIYFSYDVKMKEKGDIPEGYSVSREKKERFSLILESASTNQTSMYLCASSLIQLPYEQYFGPGTRLTVT.

The V and J genes are TRBV5-4 and TRBJ2-7; 9 bases fit TRBD1. The CDR3 spans 13 residues. The V and J ends lost 3 bases and 3 bases, in that order; junction bases with no gene match: 1. The V gene's germline CDR1 is SGHNT and CDR2 YYREEE (reference sequence). The CDR3: CASSWGQGYEQYF. DNA for the CDR3: TGTGCCAGCAGCTGGGGACAGGGCTACGAGCAGTACTTC.

J is TRBJ2-7 and V is TRBV28, with TRBD2 matching over 8 bases. The CDR3 consists of 18 residues. V shed 8 bases, J shed 3 bases, and the junction held 21 bases outside the gene matches. Germline CDR1 and CDR2: MDHEN and SYDVKM. The DNA of the CDR3 is TGTGCCAGCCGACACTTACCAGGAAGCGGGAGTACCTTCTACGAGCAGTACTTC. It translates to CASRHLPGSGSTFYEQYF.

The chain carries TRBV9 and TRBJ1-6; D is undetermined. Between the trimmed V and J ends, which lost 0 bases and 5 bases, there was a span of 12 bases. CDR1 is SGDLS, CDR2 YYNGEE, per germline. The CDR3 is 16 amino acids. The CDR3 nucleotides are TGTGCCAGCAGCGTAGGGTCGGGCGGGGATAATTCACCCCTCCACTTT. Encoded protein: CASSVGSGGDNSPLHF.

V usage is TRBV13 and J usage is TRBJ2-3; 8 bases line up with TRBD2. The CDR3 is 19 residues long. Losses at the gene ends were 4 bases for V and 1 base for J; bases not matched to a gene: 16. The germline CDR1 and CDR2 sequences are PRHDT and FYEKMQ (reference sequence). CDR3 bases: TGTGCCAGCAGCTCGCAAATGAGGCGGGGGGTTGGGGGCACAGATACGCAGTATTTT. Its protein is CASSSQMRRGVGGTDTQYF.

V usage is TRBV30 and J usage is TRBJ2-3; 10 bases are a match to TRBD2. The germline V gene encodes CDR1 GTSNPN and CDR2 SVGIG (reference sequence). J gave up 7 bases and V 3 bases, and 7 bases lay outside the gene matches. The CDR3 spans 14 residues. The CDR3 reads CAWRDTSGTYTQYF. In nucleotides, the CDR3 is TGTGCCTGGAGGGACACTAGCGGGACGTATACGCAGTATTTT. The whole variable domain, filled in from reference TRBV30 and TRBJ2-3, reads SQTIHQWPATLVQPVGSPLSLECTVEGTSNPNLYWYRQAAGRGLQLLFYSVGIGQISSEVPQNLSASRPQDRQFILSSKKLLLSDSGFYLCAWRDTSGTYTQYFGPGTRLTVL.

This chain uses TRBV15 with TRBJ2-7, with a tentative D call TRBD1 (6 bases). Trimming removed 0 bases from V and 7 bases from J, with 16 bases in between. This CDR3 comprises 15 residues. Germline values: CDR1 LNHNV, CDR2 YYDKDF (reference sequence). CDR3 loop: CATSRDQLQGREQYF. CDR3 DNA sequence: TGTGCCACCAGCAGAGATCAACTACAGGGAAGGGAGCAGTACTTC.

The V call is TRBV6-1, the J call TRBJ2-1, with TRBD1 matching 7 bases. The CDR3 is 15 residues long. The ends lost 2 bases at V and 4 bases at J; junction bases unmatched: 5. The V gene's germline CDR1 is MNHNS and CDR2 SASEGT. The DNA of the CDR3 is TGTGCCAGCAGTGAAAGTACAGGGGATTACAATGAGCAGTTCTTC. This gives the protein CASSESTGDYNEQFF.

The chain is built from TRBV6-6 and TRBJ2-1; the match to TRBD2 covers 13 bases. Germline lookup yields CDR1 MNHNY and CDR2 SVGAGI (reference sequence). The V segment lost 2 bases and the J segment 8 bases; nucleotides outside the gene matches: 6. The CDR3 is made up of 16 amino acids. The CDR3 spells CASSYNGLAGAHEQFF. CDR3 nucleotide sequence: TGTGCCAGCAGTTACAACGGACTAGCGGGAGCGCATGAGCAGTTCTTC.

The V and J genes are TRBV19 and TRBJ2-2; 9 bases agree with TRBD1. The germline V gene encodes CDR1 LNHDA and CDR2 SQIVND (reference sequence). The V gene end was trimmed by 6 bases and the J gene end by 5 bases; junction bases not matched to a gene: 7. The CDR3 loop spans 15 amino acids. CDR3 residues: CASRGGQGKTGELFF. CDR3 bases: TGTGCCAGTAGGGGGGGACAGGGTAAAACCGGGGAGCTGTTTTTT.

V gene TRBV3-1 (or the pseudogene TRBV3-2) combines with J gene TRBJ2-5; the match to TRBD2 covers 13 bases. Germline CDR1 is LGHDT and CDR2 is YNNKEL (reference sequence). The CDR3 loop spans 15 amino acids. Trimming at V came to 1 base and at J to 7 bases, leaving 3 bases not matched to a gene. The CDR3 bases are TGTGCCAGCAGCCAAGGACTAGCGGGGGGCGGGACCCAGTACTTC. It translates to CASSQGLAGGGTQYF.

This clone has just one count. The V gene is TRBV29-1, the J gene TRBJ2-7; TRBD2 is a possible D gene (5 bases). The germline V gene encodes CDR1 SQVTM and CDR2 ANQGSEA. The CDR3 consists of 10 residues. V lost 7 bases and J 7 bases, leaving 11 bases between the germline ends. CDR3 sequence (DNA): TGCAGCGCTGGAGGAAGGGAGCAGTACTTC. The encoded protein is CSAGGREQYF.

The V gene is TRBV19, the J gene TRBJ2-1; the D is unclear. The CDR3 is made up of 11 amino acids. Between the trimmed V and J ends, which lost 4 bases and 9 bases, there was a span of 7 bases. Germline CDR1 LNHDA, CDR2 SQIVND (reference sequence). CDR3 sequence reads: CASSTRLEQFF. CDR3 coding DNA: TGTGCCAGTAGTACTAGGCTTGAGCAGTTCTTC.

V gene TRBV3-1 (or the pseudogene TRBV3-2) combines with J gene TRBJ2-5; no firm D call. Germline CDR1 reads LGHDT; CDR2 reads YNNKEL (reference sequence). Deletions cut 1 base from V and 2 bases from J, with 5 bases between. The CDR3 runs 13 residues. CDR3 sequence: CASSQGLQETQYF. The CDR3, as DNA: TGTGCCAGCAGCCAAGGCCTACAAGAGACCCAGTACTTC.

This clone was seen once. V usage is TRBV5-5 and J usage is TRBJ1-3; 8 bases are a match to TRBD1. This CDR3 is 15 amino acids long. CDR1 and CDR2 (germline): SGHKS, YYEKEE (reference sequence). V lost 4 bases to trimming and J lost 4 bases; unmatched junction nucleotides: 7. CDR3 protein: CASSLDRGSGNTIYF. The CDR3 DNA reads as TGTGCCAGCAGCCTAGACAGGGGATCAGGAAACACCATATATTTT. Complete variable domain (other parts from reference TRBV5-5 and TRBJ1-3): DAGVTQSPTHLIKTRGQQVTLRCSPISGHKSVSWYQQVLGQGPQFIFQYYEKEERGRGNFPDRFSARQFPNYSSELNVNALLLGDSALYLCASSLDRGSGNTIYFGEGSWLTVV.

The rearrangement uses TRBV9 and TRBJ2-3; tentative D call: TRBD1 (5 bases). This CDR3 region has 17 residues. Germline-derived CDR1 and CDR2 are SGDLS and YYNGEE. The ends were cut back, 1 base at V and 0 bases at J, with 15 bases in the middle. The DNA for the CDR3 is TGTGCCAGCAGCGTACTTCCAGGACACACTAGCACAGATACGCAGTATTTT. As protein: CASSVLPGHTSTDTQYF.

V gene TRBV10-3 combines with J gene TRBJ1-1; D may be TRBD1 (5 bases). The CDR3 length is 14 residues. Germline CDR1 and CDR2: ENHRY and SYGVKD. V was pared by 3 bases and J by 4 bases, with 12 bases between. The CDR3 bases are TGTGCCATCAGTGACCGTGGGGCTGCCACTGAAGCTTTCTTT. This encodes CAISDRGAATEAFF.

In its sample, this clone was seen a few times. The chain has TRBV6-5 and TRBJ2-7, with 10 bases aligning to TRBD1. This CDR3 is built from 15 residues. The V and J ends lost 7 bases and 4 bases, in that order; junction bases with no gene match: 10. In germline, CDR1 is MNHEY, CDR2 SVGAGI. The CDR3 nucleotides are TGTGCCAGCAACCCCGCGGGGACAGGGGTATACGAGCAGTACTTC. Translation: CASNPAGTGVYEQYF.

This clone came up once. The chain links TRBV18 to TRBJ2-2; no firm D call. This CDR3 has 18 amino acids. The V end was cut by 1 base, the J end by 3 bases, with 18 bases between. Germline V gene lookup returns CDR1 KGHSH and CDR2 LQKENI. The CDR3 loop reads CASSPRAGWARDTGELFF. In DNA form, the CDR3 reads TGTGCCAGCTCACCACGTGCAGGTTGGGCGCGTGACACCGGGGAGCTGTTTTTT. Filled out from reference TRBV18 and TRBJ2-2, the complete variable domain reads NAGVMQNPRHLVRRRGQEARLRCSPMKGHSHVYWYRQLPEEGLKFMVYLQKENIIDESGMPKERFSAEFPKEGPSILRIQQVVRGDSAAYFCASSPRAGWARDTGELFFGEGSRLTVL.

This chain connects TRBV10-3 to TRBJ2-2, with D possibly being TRBD2 (5 bases). The V end lost 4 bases, the J end lost 0 bases, and 9 bases lay between the germline ends. This CDR3 has 15 amino acids. The germline gives CDR1 ENHRY, CDR2 SYGVKD. The CDR3 spells CAISGTTTNTGELFF. The CDR3 DNA reads TGTGCCATCAGTGGAACGACTACGAACACCGGGGAGCTGTTTTTT.

This clone was seen a handful of times. This chain connects TRBV5-6 to TRBJ1-5; no reliable D call. Looked up from germline, CDR1 is SGHDT and CDR2 is YYEEEE. This CDR3 region has 16 residues. V dropped 4 bases and J dropped 0 bases, with 14 bases sitting between them. The CDR3 spells CASSTAPTGSNQPQHF. CDR3 coding DNA: TGTGCCAGCAGCACCGCCCCTACCGGTAGCAATCAGCCCCAGCATTTT.

The chain recombines TRBV10-3 with TRBJ2-3; tentative D call: TRBD2 (6 bases). The ends were cut back, 5 bases at V and 0 bases at J, with 12 bases in the middle. Germline V lookup: CDR1 ENHRY, CDR2 SYGVKD. This CDR3 region has 15 residues. CDR3 DNA: TGTGCCATCAGTTGGGCTCTAGCGAGCACAGATACGCAGTATTTT. Translated, it gives CAISWALASTDTQYF.

The rearrangement links TRBV5-1 to TRBJ2-3; 7 nucleotides agree with TRBD2. The germline V gene has CDR1 SGHRS and CDR2 YFSETQ. V lost 2 bases to trimming and J lost 3 bases; unmatched junction nucleotides: 3. The CDR3 has 14 residues. The CDR3 loop reads CASSFERGTDTQYF. The CDR3 coding sequence is TGCGCCAGCAGCTTTGAGCGGGGTACAGATACGCAGTATTTT.

V gene TRBV7-3 combines with J gene TRBJ2-5, with 8 bases identical to TRBD2. The trim removed 1 base at V and 5 bases at J, leaving 6 bases unmatched. CDR1 SGHTA and CDR2 FQGTGA come from the germline V gene. The CDR3 extends over 15 amino acids. In DNA, the CDR3 is TGTGCCAGCAGCTTAAGTGGGACTAGGGCCGAGACCCAGTACTTC. Translated: CASSLSGTRAETQYF.

The V gene is TRBV7-9, the J gene TRBJ2-1, with 11 bases that match TRBD1. This CDR3 spans 14 amino acids. The germline CDR1 and CDR2 sequences are SEHNR and FQNEAQ (reference sequence). V lost 8 bases and J lost 5; bases outside the gene matches: 5. In DNA form, the CDR3 reads TGTGCCAGCCGAAGGGGACAGGGGGACAATGAGCAGTTCTTC. Translation: CASRRGQGDNEQFF. The variable domain in full, with the rest retrieved from reference TRBV7-9 and TRBJ2-1, is DTGVSQNPRHKITKRGQNVTFRCDPISEHNRLYWYRQTLGQGPEFLTYFQNEAQLEKSRLLSDRFSAERPKGSFSTLEIQRTEQGDSAMYLCASRRGQGDNEQFFGPGTRLTVL.

Worth noting for this clone: The same CDR3 is also encoded by other DNA sequences in this sample. The rearrangement links TRBV5-6 to TRBJ1-5; D is unclear. From germline, CDR1 is SGHDT and CDR2 YYEEEE. The V and J ends lost 0 bases and 4 bases respectively, with 5 bases between them. CDR3 length equals 13 residues. In DNA, the CDR3 is TGTGCCAGCAGCTTGGAGCGGAATCAGCCCCAGCATTTT. Its protein is CASSLERNQPQHF.

The rearrangement links TRBV10-1 to TRBJ2-2; TRBD2 is a possible D gene (5 bases). The CDR3 extends over 16 amino acids. V was trimmed by 0 bases and J by 3 bases, leaving 11 bases between them. CDR1 WNHNN and CDR2 SYGVQD come from the germline V gene (reference sequence). The CDR3 loop reads CASSESRGWDTGELFF. CDR3 coding DNA: TGCGCCAGCAGTGAGTCCCGGGGTTGGGACACCGGGGAGCTGTTTTTT.

This sequence joins TRBV3-1 (or the pseudogene TRBV3-2) and TRBJ1-3; 8 bases are a match to TRBD1. The length of the CDR3 is 15 residues. Trimming removed 2 bases from V and 0 bases from J; junction bases left unmatched: 0. Germline V CDR1 and CDR2: LGHDT, YNNKEL (reference sequence). The CDR3 protein is CASSQTGGSGNTIYF. CDR3 bases: TGTGCCAGCAGCCAAACAGGGGGCTCTGGAAACACCATATATTTT.

V gene TRBV21-1 combines with J gene TRBJ2-4; the D call of TRBD2 is as the table states it, not checked on the DNA. TRBV21-1 constitutes a pseudogene. The CDR3 has 17 amino acids. This chain's CDR3 is CASSNQICGELKNIQYF. CDR3 nucleotides: TGTGCCAGCAGCAATCAGATATGCGGCGAACTCAAAAACATTCAGTACTTC.